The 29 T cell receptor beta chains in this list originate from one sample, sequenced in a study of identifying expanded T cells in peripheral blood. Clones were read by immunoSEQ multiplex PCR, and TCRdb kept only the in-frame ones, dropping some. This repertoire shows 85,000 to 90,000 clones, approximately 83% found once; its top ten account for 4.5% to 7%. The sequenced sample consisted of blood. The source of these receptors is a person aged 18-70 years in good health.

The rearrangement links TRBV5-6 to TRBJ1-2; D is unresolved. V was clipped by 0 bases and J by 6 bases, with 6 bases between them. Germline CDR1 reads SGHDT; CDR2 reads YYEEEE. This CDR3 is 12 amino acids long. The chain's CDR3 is CASSLDVNGYTF. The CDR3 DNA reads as TGTGCCAGCAGCTTGGACGTTAATGGCTACACCTTC.

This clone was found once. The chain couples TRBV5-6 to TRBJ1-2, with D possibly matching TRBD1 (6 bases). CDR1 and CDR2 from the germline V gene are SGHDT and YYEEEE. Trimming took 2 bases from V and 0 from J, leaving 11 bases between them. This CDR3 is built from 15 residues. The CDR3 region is CASSFPDRPNYGYTF. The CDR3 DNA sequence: TGTGCCAGCAGCTTTCCTGACAGGCCTAACTATGGCTACACCTTC.

CDR3 in amino acids: CASSLISLNTEAFF. CDR3 nucleotides: TGCGCCAGCAGCTTGATCTCGCTAAACACTGAAGCTTTCTTT. The chain employs TRBV5-1 and TRBJ1-1, with D uncertain. The length of the CDR3 is 14 residues. Trimming stripped 1 base from V and 2 bases from J, with 9 bases between. Germline-derived CDR1 and CDR2 are SGHRS and YFSETQ.

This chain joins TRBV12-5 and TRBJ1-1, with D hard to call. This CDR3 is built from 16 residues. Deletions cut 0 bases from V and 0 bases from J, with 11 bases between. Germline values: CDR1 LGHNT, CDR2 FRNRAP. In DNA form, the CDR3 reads TGTGCTAGTGGTTTGGTACGATCCTACATGAACACTGAAGCTTTCTTT. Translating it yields CASGLVRSYMNTEAFF. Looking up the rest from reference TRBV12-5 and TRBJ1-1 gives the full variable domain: DARVTQTPRHKVTEMGQEVTMRCQPILGHNTVFWYRQTMMQGLELLAYFRNRAPLDDSGMPKDRFSAEMPDATLATLKIQPSEPRDSAVYFCASGLVRSYMNTEAFFGQGTRLTVV.

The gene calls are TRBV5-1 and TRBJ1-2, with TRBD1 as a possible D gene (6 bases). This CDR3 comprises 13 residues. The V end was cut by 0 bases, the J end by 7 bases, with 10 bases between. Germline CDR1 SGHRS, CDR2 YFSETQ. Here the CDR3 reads CASSLDREGGYTF. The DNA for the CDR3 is TGCGCCAGCAGCTTGGACAGGGAGGGTGGCTACACCTTC.

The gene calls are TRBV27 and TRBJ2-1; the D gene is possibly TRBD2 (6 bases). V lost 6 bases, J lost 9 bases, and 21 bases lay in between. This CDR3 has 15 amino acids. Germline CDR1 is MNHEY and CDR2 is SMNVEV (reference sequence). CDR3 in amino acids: CASSRTTLLSSEQFF. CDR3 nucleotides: TGTGCCAGCAGCAGGACTACCCTGCTCTCCAGTGAGCAGTTCTTC.

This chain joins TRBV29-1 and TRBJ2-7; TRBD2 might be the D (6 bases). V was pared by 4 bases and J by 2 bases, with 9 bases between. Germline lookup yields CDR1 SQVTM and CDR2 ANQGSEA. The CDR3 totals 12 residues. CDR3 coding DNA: TGCAGCGTTGTGGGACTCACCTACGAGCAGTACTTC. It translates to CSVVGLTYEQYF.

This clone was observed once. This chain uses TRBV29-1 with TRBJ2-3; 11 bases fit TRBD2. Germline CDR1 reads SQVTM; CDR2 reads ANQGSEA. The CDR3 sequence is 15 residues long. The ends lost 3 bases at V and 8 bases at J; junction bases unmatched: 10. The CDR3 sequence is CSVDPTSGGVGTQYF. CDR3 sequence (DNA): TGCAGCGTTGACCCCACTAGCGGGGGTGTGGGTACGCAGTATTTT.

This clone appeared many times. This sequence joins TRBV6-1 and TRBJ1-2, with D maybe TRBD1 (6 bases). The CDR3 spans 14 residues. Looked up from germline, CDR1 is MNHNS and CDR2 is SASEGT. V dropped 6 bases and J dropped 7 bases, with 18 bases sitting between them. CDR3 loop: CASSPVGQSRGYTF. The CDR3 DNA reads TGTGCCAGCAGCCCGGTCGGACAGTCTCGTGGCTACACCTTC.

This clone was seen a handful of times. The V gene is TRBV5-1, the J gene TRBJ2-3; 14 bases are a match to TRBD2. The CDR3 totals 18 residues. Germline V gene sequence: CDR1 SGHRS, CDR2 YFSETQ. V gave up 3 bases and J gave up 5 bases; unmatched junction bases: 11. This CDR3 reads CASSWTGLAGGQVDTQYF. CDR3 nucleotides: TGCGCCAGCAGCTGGACCGGACTAGCGGGGGGCCAGGTAGATACGCAGTATTTT.

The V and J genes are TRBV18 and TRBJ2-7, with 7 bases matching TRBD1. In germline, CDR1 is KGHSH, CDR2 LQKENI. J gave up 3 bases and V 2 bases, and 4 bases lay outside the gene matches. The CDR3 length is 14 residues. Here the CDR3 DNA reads TGTGCCAGCTCACCAACCGGGACAGTCTACGAGCAGTACTTC. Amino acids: CASSPTGTVYEQYF.

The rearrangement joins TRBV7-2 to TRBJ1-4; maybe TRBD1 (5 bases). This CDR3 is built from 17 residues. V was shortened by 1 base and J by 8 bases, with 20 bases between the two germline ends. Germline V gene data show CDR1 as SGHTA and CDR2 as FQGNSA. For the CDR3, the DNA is TGTGCCAGCAGCTTAGGGGGACCCGGAGCCGTTGGGGAAAAACTGTTTTTT. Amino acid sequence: CASSLGGPGAVGEKLFF.

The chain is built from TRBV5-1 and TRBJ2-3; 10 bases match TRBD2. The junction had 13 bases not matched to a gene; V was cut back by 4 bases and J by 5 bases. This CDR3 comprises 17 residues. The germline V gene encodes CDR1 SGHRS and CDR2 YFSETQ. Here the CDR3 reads CASSVTLQRGGQDTQYF. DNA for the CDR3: TGCGCCAGCAGCGTAACCCTCCAGCGGGGGGGTCAAGATACGCAGTATTTT.

This CDR3 reads CASTREGDYGYTF. In DNA, the CDR3 is TGTGCCAGCACCCGTGAGGGGGACTATGGCTACACCTTC. The chain has TRBV9 and TRBJ1-2, with a possible D match to TRBD1 (6 bases). Germline V gene lookup returns CDR1 SGDLS and CDR2 YYNGEE. The CDR3 consists of 13 residues. The germline V and J ends were trimmed by 6 bases and 3 bases, with 12 bases remaining between them.

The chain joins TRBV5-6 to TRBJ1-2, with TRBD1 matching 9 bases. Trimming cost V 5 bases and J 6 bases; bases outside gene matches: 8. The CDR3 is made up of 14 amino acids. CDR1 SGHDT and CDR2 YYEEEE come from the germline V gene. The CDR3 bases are TGTGCCAGCAGAATCACCGGGACAGGGAATGGCTACACCTTC. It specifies CASRITGTGNGYTF.

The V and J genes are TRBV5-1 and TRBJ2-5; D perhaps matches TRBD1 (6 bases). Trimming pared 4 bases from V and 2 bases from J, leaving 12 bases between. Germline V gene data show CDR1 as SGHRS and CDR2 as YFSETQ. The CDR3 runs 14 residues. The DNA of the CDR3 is TGCGCCAGCAGCCAGACAGGCCAGCAAGAGACCCAGTACTTC. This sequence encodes CASSQTGQQETQYF.

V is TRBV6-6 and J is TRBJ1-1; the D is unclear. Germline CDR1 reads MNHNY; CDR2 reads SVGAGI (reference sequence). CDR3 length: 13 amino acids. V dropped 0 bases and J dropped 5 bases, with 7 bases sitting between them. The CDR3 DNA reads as TGTGCCAGCAGTTACTCAGGGTGGACTGAAGCTTTCTTT. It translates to CASSYSGWTEAFF.

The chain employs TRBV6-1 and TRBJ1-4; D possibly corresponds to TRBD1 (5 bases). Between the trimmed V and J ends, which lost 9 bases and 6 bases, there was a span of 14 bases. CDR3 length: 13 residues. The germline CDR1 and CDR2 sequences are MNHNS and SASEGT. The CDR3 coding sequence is TGTGCCAGTCAGGGAGTGGGTCATGAAAAACTGTTTTTT. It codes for CASQGVGHEKLFF.

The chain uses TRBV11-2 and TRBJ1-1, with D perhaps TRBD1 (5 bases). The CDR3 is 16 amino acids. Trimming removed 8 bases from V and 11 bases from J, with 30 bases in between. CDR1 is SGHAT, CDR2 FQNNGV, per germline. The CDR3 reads CASGSLHQGSGFQAFF. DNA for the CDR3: TGTGCCAGCGGGTCTCTTCATCAGGGCTCTGGTTTTCAGGCTTTCTTT.

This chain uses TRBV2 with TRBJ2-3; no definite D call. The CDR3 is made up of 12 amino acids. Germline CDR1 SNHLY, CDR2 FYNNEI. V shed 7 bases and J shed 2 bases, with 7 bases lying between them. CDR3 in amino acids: CASTADTDTQYF. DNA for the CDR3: TGTGCCAGCACGGCAGACACAGATACGCAGTATTTT.

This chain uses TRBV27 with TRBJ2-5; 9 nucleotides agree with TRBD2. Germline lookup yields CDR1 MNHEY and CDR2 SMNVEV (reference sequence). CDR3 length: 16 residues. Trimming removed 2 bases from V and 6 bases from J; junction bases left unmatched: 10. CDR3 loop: CASSLQASGAGKTQYF. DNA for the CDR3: TGTGCCAGCAGTTTACAGGCTAGCGGGGCAGGAAAGACCCAGTACTTC.

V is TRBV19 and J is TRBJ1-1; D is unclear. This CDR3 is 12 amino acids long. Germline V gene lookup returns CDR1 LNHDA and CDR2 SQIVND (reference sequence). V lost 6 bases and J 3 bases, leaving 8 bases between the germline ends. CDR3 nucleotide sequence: TGTGCCAGTAGAGATTCTGACACTGAAGCTTTCTTT. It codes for CASRDSDTEAFF.

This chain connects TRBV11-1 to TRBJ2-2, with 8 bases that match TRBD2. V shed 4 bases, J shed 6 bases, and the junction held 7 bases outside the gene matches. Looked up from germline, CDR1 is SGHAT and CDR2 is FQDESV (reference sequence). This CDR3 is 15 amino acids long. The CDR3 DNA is TGTGCCAGCAGCTCCAGCGGGGGAGTCGCCGGGGAGCTGTTTTTT. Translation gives CASSSSGGVAGELFF. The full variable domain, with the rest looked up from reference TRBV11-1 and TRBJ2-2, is EAEVAQSPRYKITEKSQAVAFWCDPISGHATLYWYRQILGQGPELLVQFQDESVVDDSQLPKDRFSAERLKGVDSTLKIQPAELGDSAMYLCASSSSGGVAGELFFGEGSRLTVL.

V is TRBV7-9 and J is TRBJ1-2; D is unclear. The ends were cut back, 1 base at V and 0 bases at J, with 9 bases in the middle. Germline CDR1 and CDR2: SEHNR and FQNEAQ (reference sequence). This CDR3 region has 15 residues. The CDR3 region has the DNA TGTGCCAGCAGCTTAGGAAGGCTGGCTAACTATGGCTACACCTTC. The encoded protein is CASSLGRLANYGYTF. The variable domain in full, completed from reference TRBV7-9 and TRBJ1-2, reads DTGVSQNPRHKITKRGQNVTFRCDPISEHNRLYWYRQTLGQGPEFLTYFQNEAQLEKSRLLSDRFSAERPKGSFSTLEIQRTEQGDSAMYLCASSLGRLANYGYTFGSGTRLTVV.

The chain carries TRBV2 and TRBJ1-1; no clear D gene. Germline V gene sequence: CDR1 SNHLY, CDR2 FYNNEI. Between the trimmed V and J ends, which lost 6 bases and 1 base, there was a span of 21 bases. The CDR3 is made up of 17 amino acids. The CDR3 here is CASRARISARPNTEAFF. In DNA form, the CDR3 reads TGTGCCAGCAGGGCGAGGATATCCGCGAGACCGAACACTGAAGCTTTCTTT. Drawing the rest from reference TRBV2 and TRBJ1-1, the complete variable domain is EPEVTQTPSHQVTQMGQEVILRCVPISNHLYFYWYRQILGQKVEFLVSFYNNEISEKSEIFDDQFSVERPDGSNFTLKIRSTKLEDSAMYFCASRARISARPNTEAFFGQGTRLTVV.

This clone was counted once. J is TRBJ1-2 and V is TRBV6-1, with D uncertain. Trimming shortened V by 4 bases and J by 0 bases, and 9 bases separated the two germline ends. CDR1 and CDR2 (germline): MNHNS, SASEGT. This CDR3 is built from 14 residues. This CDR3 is CASSGMGANYGYTF. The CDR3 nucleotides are TGTGCCAGCAGTGGGATGGGAGCTAACTATGGCTACACCTTC.

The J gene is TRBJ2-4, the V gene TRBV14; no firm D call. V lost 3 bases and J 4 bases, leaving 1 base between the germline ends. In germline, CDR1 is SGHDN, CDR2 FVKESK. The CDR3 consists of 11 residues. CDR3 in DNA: TGTGCCAGCAGCCAGAAAAACATTCAGTACTTC. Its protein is CASSQKNIQYF.

The CDR3 DNA follows: TGCAGCGTTGACCCCCTGGGGACGCGAGGTGTAGCTTTCTTT. Protein sequence: CSVDPLGTRGVAFF. The chain links TRBV29-1 to TRBJ1-1; maybe TRBD1 (5 bases). The CDR3 loop spans 14 amino acids. Deletions cut 3 bases from V and 10 bases from J, with 21 bases between. Germline values: CDR1 SQVTM, CDR2 ANQGSEA.

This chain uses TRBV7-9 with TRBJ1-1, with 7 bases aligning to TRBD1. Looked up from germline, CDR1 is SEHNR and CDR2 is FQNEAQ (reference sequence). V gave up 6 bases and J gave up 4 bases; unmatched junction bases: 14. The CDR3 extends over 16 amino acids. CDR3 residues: CASRSQGGQRSTEAFF. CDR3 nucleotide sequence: TGTGCCAGCAGGTCACAAGGGGGACAGAGGTCCACTGAAGCTTTCTTT.